Sequencing of this T cell receptor (beta chain) was carried out in a study of healthy donors' naive CD4 and CD8 T cells. V lost 5 bases and J lost 4, with 14 bases in between. CDR3 size: 14 residues. In germline, CDR1 is SGHVS, CDR2 FQNEAQ. Whole-study findings and limits: Reportedly, most V and J gene segments showed naive CD4+ versus CD8+ bias. Possible naive T cell homeostatic proliferation bias remained unaddressed.

About this clonotype itself: Its antigen is unidentified.

A linear amplification protocol produced the TCR libraries from about 510 ng of total RNA. In the source study's methods: Roughly 5 healthy donors contributed approximately 85,000 sequenced TCR alpha transcripts. Using its own MiXCR run on the reads, TCRdb lists one record per CDR3 protein. TCRdb, not the authors, supplied the V and J calls. The sample lists 150,000 to 200,000 distinct CDR3 sequences, 65% to 80% occurring once. The receptor was isolated from a pool of human donors in good health; the sample pools cells from several healthy donors. The chain employs TRBV7-8 and TRBJ1-1, with D maybe TRBD1 (5 bases). The specimen sequenced was naive CD4+ and CD8+ T cells sorted from blood, pooled from several donors. The chain's CDR3 is CASSPRDLATEAFF. The CDR3 DNA reads TGTGCCAGCAGCCCCCGGGACCTGGCCACTGAAGCTTTCTTT.